The TCR beta chain under discussion was sequenced for a study of T and B cells in COVID-19 patients. This clonotype is medium-sized. TRB was amplified from around 250-500 ng of blood genomic DNA. BIOMED2 TRB-A/B primer pools were used in multiplex TRB PCR. TCRdb passed the multiplex PCR reads through MiXCR, listing each CDR3 protein once. The table includes thousands of distinct CDR3 sequences, approximately 24% detected once. V shed 6 bases, J shed 8 bases, and the junction held 11 bases outside the gene matches. CDR1 is MNHEY, CDR2 SMNVEV, per germline (reference sequence). This CDR3 has 15 residues.

The sequence was collected from a human donor with active COVID-19. The chain joins TRBV27 to TRBJ1-4; 8 bases line up with TRBD1. The sample consisted of blood. The DNA of the CDR3 is TGTGCCAGCAGGCCGACAGGGGAAGGAGTCGAAAAACTGTTTTTT. Translating it yields CASRPTGEGVEKLFF.